This T cell receptor beta chain is drawn from a study of blood T cell repertoires in COVID-19. V lost 5 bases, J lost 13 bases, and 6 bases stayed unmatched. Germline V gives CDR1 SGHTA, CDR2 FQGTGA. The CDR3 spans 12 residues. Generated by immunoSEQ multiplex PCR, the TCRdb table keeps only in-frame clones and is missing some. The sample has 300,000 to 350,000 clones; around 90% are singletons. The chain uses TRBV7-3 and TRBJ2-1, with 9 bases fitting TRBD2. This receptor was obtained from a woman in her 30s with COVID-19, enrolled during active disease. The sample consisted of peripheral blood. CDR3 loop: CASSPSGTSQFF. The CDR3 DNA is TGTGCCAGCAGCCCTTCAGGGACTAGCCAGTTCTTC.